The clone carrying this TCR beta chain was counted between two and nine times. Germline V lookup: CDR1 SNHLY, CDR2 FYNNEI. Trimming removed 2 bases at V and 0 bases at J, with 20 bases between. The CDR3 contains 19 residues. The sample originates from a study of blood T cells in healthy people across ages. A second PCR, run for roughly 7 to 12 cycles, used a sample-barcoded 5' primer plus a J-beta primer mix. Every cDNA molecule bore a tag from a template-switch adaptor containing 12 random nucleotides. MiXCR, applied by TCRdb to the 5' RACE reads, yields one record per CDR3 protein. The sample lists some 1,000,000 distinct CDR3 sequences; around 27% were seen once. Peripheral blood was drawn, around 9.4 milliliters per donor. This sample also appeared in a second study, on T cells of mothers and their children.

The origin of this receptor is a girl aged 2-10 years in good health. This chain joins TRBV2 and TRBJ1-5; D may be TRBD1 (6 bases). Sequenced sample: blood. DNA for the CDR3: TGTGCCAGCAGTGAACCCGACAGGTTTAGATTGGATAGCAATCAGCCCCAGCATTTT. Translation: CASSEPDRFRLDSNQPQHF.